Listed below are T cell receptor beta chains from one sample, sequenced in a study of blood T cell repertoires in COVID-19. TCRdb's copy holds only in-frame clones and misses some; the assay was immunoSEQ multiplex PCR. Altogether more than 120,000 clones are present, approximately 88% being singletons, with the ten largest covering around 28%. Sequenced sample: peripheral blood. The receptor source for this set is a human donor in a cohort sampled during active COVID-19. CDR3s include the opening cysteine and the closing phenylalanine or tryptophan. The D gene is left open where the match is weak. Part of the rows lack a size; the others show once, few, many or a class for expanded clones.

d_call,v_call,j_call,clone_size,cdr3_nt,cdr3_aa
TRBD2,TRBV29-1,TRBJ2-1,NA,TGCAGCGTTGACTACGGGAGGAATGAGCAGTTCTTC,CSVDYGRNEQFF
TRBD1,TRBV9,TRBJ2-1,NA,TGTGCCAGCAGTTATACGGGACAGTCTTACAATGAGCAGTTCTTC,CASSYTGQSYNEQFF
NA,TRBV6-1,TRBJ1-5,few,TGTGCCAGCAGTGAAAGGGGGCAGCCCCAGCATTTT,CASSERGQPQHF
NA,TRBV29-1,TRBJ2-1,NA,TGCAGCGTTGAAAGTGGGCTCACCTACAATGAGCAGTTCTTC,CSVESGLTYNEQFF
TRBD1,TRBV7-9,TRBJ1-1,once,TGTGCCAGCAGCAACCGGACAGGGGGCAACACTGAAGCTTTCTTT,CASSNRTGGNTEAFF
NA,TRBV7-9,TRBJ1-1,once,TGTGCCAGCAGCTTACGGGCCAGGGGCCATGGGTCTGAAGCTTTCTTT,CASSLRARGHGSEAFF
NA,TRBV5-1,TRBJ2-7,NA,TGCGCCAGCCACACCTCCGGGAACGAGCAGTACTTC,CASHTSGNEQYF
TRBD2,TRBV6-5,TRBJ2-7,NA,TGTGCCAGCAGTTACTCGAGGGGTAGCGGGGGAGCCGAGCAGTACTTC,CASSYSRGSGGAEQYF
TRBD1,TRBV19,TRBJ1-6,few,TGTGCCAGTAGATCGGACAGGGAGGGTAATAATTCACCCCTCCACTTT,CASRSDREGNNSPLHF
TRBD1,TRBV11-1,TRBJ2-7,NA,TGTGCCAGCAGCGGGCGGACAGGGGGCTCCTACGAGCAGTACTTC,CASSGRTGGSYEQYF
NA,TRBV19,TRBJ2-7,NA,TGTGCCAGTAGTCCTTCGCGGACAGACGCTGTGAAGGCCTACGAGCAGTACTTC,CASSPSRTDAVKAYEQYF
NA,TRBV12-3/TRBV12-4,TRBJ2-1,NA,TGTGCCAGCAGTTTCGGGGGAGCGGATGAGCAGTTCTTC,CASSFGGADEQFF
NA,TRBV19,TRBJ2-2,NA,TGTGCCAGTAGCGCCGCGGGGACGGTGAACACCGGGGAGCTGTTTTTT,CASSAAGTVNTGELFF
TRBD1,TRBV4-2,TRBJ1-2,NA,TGTGCCAGCAGCCAGGGTGCAGGGGGCGGCTACACCTTC,CASSQGAGGGYTF
NA,TRBV10-2,TRBJ1-3,NA,TGCGCCAGCAGTGACCCCGGGACAAACTCTGGAAACACCATATATTTT,CASSDPGTNSGNTIYF
TRBD2,TRBV19,TRBJ2-1,NA,TGTGCCAGTAGTAAGACTAGCGGGGACTACAATGAGCAGTTCTTC,CASSKTSGDYNEQFF
NA,TRBV7-2,TRBJ1-5,NA,TGTGCCAGCAGCTTCAACAGAAATAGCAATCAGCCCCAGCATTTT,CASSFNRNSNQPQHF
TRBD1,TRBV18,TRBJ1-5,NA,TGTGCCAGCTCCCCTACAGGGGGGTATAGCAATCAGCCCCAGCATTTT,CASSPTGGYSNQPQHF
NA,TRBV5-1,TRBJ2-2,NA,TGCGCCAGCAGCTTGGGCGGGAACACCGGGGAGCTGTTTTTT,CASSLGGNTGELFF
TRBD2,TRBV10-3,TRBJ2-1,NA,TGTGCCATCCGGGCTAGCGGGGGGGAATATGAGCAGTTCTTC,CAIRASGGEYEQFF
NA,TRBV5-1,TRBJ1-2,once,TGCGCCAGCAGCGCAGGTGGCGTTAACTATGGCTACACCTTC,CASSAGGVNYGYTF
NA,TRBV5-6,TRBJ2-7,NA,TGTGCCAGCAACCATCAATCTTCGGCCTACGAGCAGTACTTC,CASNHQSSAYEQYF
NA,TRBV7-6,TRBJ1-4,NA,TGTGCCAGCAGCTTAGCGTTGGGGGCCGAGACTAATGAAAAACTGTTTTTT,CASSLALGAETNEKLFF
TRBD1,TRBV6-5,TRBJ2-2,NA,TGTGCCAGCCGGGGGACAGGGATTTCCGGGGAGCTGTTTTTT,CASRGTGISGELFF
NA,TRBV5-1,TRBJ2-2,few,TGCGCCAGCAGCACGTCCGGGACTAACACCGGGGAGCTGTTTTTT,CASSTSGTNTGELFF
NA,TRBV9,TRBJ2-3,NA,TGTGCCAGCAGCGTAGGGGGGCGGGCTAGCACAGATACGCAGTATTTT,CASSVGGRASTDTQYF
NA,TRBV16,TRBJ1-1,NA,TGTGCCAGCAGCCAATTCGTGTCCTTGAACACTGAAGCTTTCTTT,CASSQFVSLNTEAFF
NA,TRBV13,TRBJ2-7,NA,TGTGCCAGCAGCATCCAGGGCTCGTACGAGCAGTACTTC,CASSIQGSYEQYF
NA,TRBV4-2,TRBJ2-7,NA,TGTGCCAGCAGCCAAGACGGAGGGGGGGTGGAGCAGTACTTC,CASSQDGGGVEQYF
NA,TRBV7-9,TRBJ1-1,few,TGTGCCAGCAGCCCTGGAGCAGGGGATACTGAAGCTTTCTTT,CASSPGAGDTEAFF
NA,TRBV27,TRBJ2-7,NA,TGTGCCAGCAGCCCACAGGGGGGGGTAACCTACGAGCAGTACTTC,CASSPQGGVTYEQYF
NA,TRBV6-5,TRBJ1-2,many,TGTGCCAGCAGGACACAGTCTTTGTTAAACTATGGCTACACCTTC,CASRTQSLLNYGYTF
TRBD1,TRBV18,TRBJ1-2,NA,TGTGCCAGCTCACCAGACAGGGGATGGTATGGCTACACCTTC,CASSPDRGWYGYTF
NA,TRBV3-1/TRBV3-2,TRBJ1-3,NA,TGTGCCAGCAGCCAGATACAGCAGACCCAAGCTGGAAACACCATATATTTT,CASSQIQQTQAGNTIYF
TRBD2,TRBV12-3/TRBV12-4,TRBJ2-1,NA,TGTGCCAGCAGACCCCTAGCGAGCGGGGACTTGTTCTTC,CASRPLASGDLFF
NA,TRBV6-1,TRBJ2-1,NA,TGTGCCAGCAGTGAAGGACATCTCGATGAGCAGTTCTTC,CASSEGHLDEQFF
TRBD2,TRBV5-4,TRBJ2-3,NA,TGTGCCAGCAGCTTCGGACTAGCGGGGGCCTCCACAGATACGCAGTATTTT,CASSFGLAGASTDTQYF
NA,TRBV18,TRBJ1-1,NA,TGTGCCAGCTCACGTCCAGGCACTGAAGCTTTCTTT,CASSRPGTEAFF
NA,TRBV3-1/TRBV3-2,TRBJ1-2,NA,TGTGCCAGCAGCCAAGATCTAGTGACAGTTTCCTATGGCTACACCTTC,CASSQDLVTVSYGYTF
NA,TRBV7-2,TRBJ1-1,NA,TGTGCCAGCAGCCCCGGAAGGGGGAACACTGAAGCTTTCTTT,CASSPGRGNTEAFF
TRBD2,TRBV9,TRBJ2-7,NA,TGTGCCAGCAGCGACGGGACTAGCGGGGGGCTCTACGAGCAGTACTTC,CASSDGTSGGLYEQYF
TRBD1,TRBV3-1/TRBV3-2,TRBJ1-3,NA,TGTGCCAGCAACCTGGGACAGGGTCAAAACACCATATATTTT,CASNLGQGQNTIYF
TRBD1,TRBV7-2,TRBJ2-7,NA,TGTGCCAGCAGCTTCAGGGGGCACCGCTCCTACGAGCAGTACTTC,CASSFRGHRSYEQYF
NA,TRBV7-3,TRBJ2-1,NA,TGTGCCAGCAGCTTTGAACCAAGTAGCGGATACAATGAGCAGTTCTTC,CASSFEPSSGYNEQFF
TRBD1,TRBV2,TRBJ1-6,NA,TGTGCCAGCAGGAGGGACAGTGGGTCCATACCCCTCCACTTT,CASRRDSGSIPLHF
TRBD1,TRBV19,TRBJ1-6,NA,TGTGCCAGTAGTATAATCGACACAGGGGGCCGCTCACCCCTCCACTTT,CASSIIDTGGRSPLHF
NA,TRBV7-3,TRBJ1-2,NA,TGTGCCAGCAGCTTGTGGGGACTCCACTCGGGTGGCTACACCTTC,CASSLWGLHSGGYTF
NA,TRBV11-2,TRBJ1-1,NA,TGTGCCAGCAGCTTAGATCTATACGGGTATGGAACTGAAGCTTTCTTT,CASSLDLYGYGTEAFF
NA,TRBV2,TRBJ1-2,once,TGTGCCAGCAGCCAGGGTTGGGACTATGGCTACACCTTC,CASSQGWDYGYTF
NA,TRBV20-1,TRBJ1-5,NA,TGCAGTGCTAGTATTACAGACCTTCCCAATCAGCCCCAGCATTTT,CSASITDLPNQPQHF
NA,TRBV9,TRBJ1-4,NA,TGTGCCAGCAGCGTTGCTTCAGGGCCAACTAATGAAAAACTGTTTTTT,CASSVASGPTNEKLFF
TRBD1,TRBV27,TRBJ2-1,NA,TGTGCCAGCAGTCCACCGGGACAGTACAATGAGCAGTTCTTC,CASSPPGQYNEQFF
NA,TRBV21-1,TRBJ1-4,NA,TGTGCCAGCAGCAAATTATCAGGGGGGTTTGTTGAAAAACTGTTTTTT,CASSKLSGGFVEKLFF
NA,TRBV14,TRBJ1-2,once,TGTGCCAGCAGCTCCCACCTGACAGTTGGCTACACCTTC,CASSSHLTVGYTF
TRBD1,TRBV7-9,TRBJ1-2,NA,TGTGCCAGCAGCATCGTCCGGGACAGGGGACGGACTAACTATGGCTACACCTTC,CASSIVRDRGRTNYGYTF